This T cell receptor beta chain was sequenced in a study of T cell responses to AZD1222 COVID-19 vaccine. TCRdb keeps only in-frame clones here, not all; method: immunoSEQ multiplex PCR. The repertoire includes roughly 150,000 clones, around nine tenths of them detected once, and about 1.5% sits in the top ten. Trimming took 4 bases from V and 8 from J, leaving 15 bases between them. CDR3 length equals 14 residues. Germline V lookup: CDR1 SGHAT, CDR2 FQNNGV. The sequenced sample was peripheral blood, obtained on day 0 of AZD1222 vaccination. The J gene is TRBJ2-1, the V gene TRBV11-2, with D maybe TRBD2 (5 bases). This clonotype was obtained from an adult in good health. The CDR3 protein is CASSSTTRSHEQFF. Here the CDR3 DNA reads TGTGCCAGCAGCTCGACCACTAGGTCCCATGAGCAGTTCTTC.